The 22 T cell receptor beta chains presented below share a single source sample, sequenced in a study of long-term antiretroviral therapy in people with HIV (dated by TCRdb to between 2022 and 2023). Sequencing of the TRB variable region was done with the immunoSEQ hsTCRB v3.0 assay at survey level resolution. TCRdb stores this immuneACCESS table with in-frame sequences only. Part of the clones is absent; in the studies checked, under half of the shortfall reflects unresolved V genes, and no reason is known for the rest. This sample has fewer than 30,000 clones in its table, and approximately 83% of those were observed once. In total, the top ten clones hold about 5% of the sample. The sequencing here drew on unsorted PBMCs, taken 0.7 years before starting antiretroviral therapy. The receptor source for this set is a man in his thirties or forties with HIV.

This chain joins TRBV19 and TRBJ2-7; D uncertain. The CDR3 has 15 residues. V lost 1 base, J lost 3 bases, and 13 bases lay in between. Germline V gene sequence: CDR1 LNHDA, CDR2 SQIVND (reference sequence). The CDR3 here is CASSIGVGSVYEQYF. The CDR3 DNA sequence: TGTGCCAGTAGTATAGGAGTGGGGTCGGTCTACGAGCAGTACTTC.

This chain links TRBV27 with TRBJ1-2, with D unclear. Germline V gene lookup returns CDR1 MNHEY and CDR2 SMNVEV (reference sequence). The CDR3 totals 14 residues. Trimming removed 3 bases from V and 0 bases from J, with 8 bases in between. CDR3 loop: CASSFSSTNYGYTF. The DNA for the CDR3 is TGTGCCAGCAGTTTTAGCAGTACTAACTATGGCTACACCTTC.

The genes are TRBV7-6 and TRBJ2-7; 8 positions agree with TRBD2. Germline lookup yields CDR1 SGHVS and CDR2 FNYEAQ. The CDR3 extends over 15 amino acids. V was pared by 2 bases and J by 2 bases, with 5 bases of the junction left unmatched. The CDR3 nucleotides read TGTGCCAGCAGCTTAAAGGCGGGAGGCCCCTACGAGCAGTACTTC. This gives the protein CASSLKAGGPYEQYF.

The rearrangement uses TRBV5-5 and TRBJ1-2; 9 bases fit TRBD1. The germline V gene encodes CDR1 SGHKS and CDR2 YYEKEE (reference sequence). V trimming: 0 bases; J trimming: 5 bases; junction bases outside the gene matches: 2. The CDR3 has 14 residues. The CDR3 bases are TGTGCCAGCAGCTTGGGAGACAGGGGGTATGGCTACACCTTC. This sequence encodes CASSLGDRGYGYTF.

The J gene is TRBJ2-7, the V gene TRBV27; 9 bases line up with TRBD2. The CDR3 sequence is 15 residues long. From germline, CDR1 is MNHEY and CDR2 SMNVEV (reference sequence). With V trimmed by 2 bases and J by 1 base, 3 bases remained unmatched. CDR3 in amino acids: CASSLQAGGSYEQYF. In DNA, the CDR3 is TGTGCCAGCAGTTTACAAGCGGGGGGTTCCTACGAGCAGTACTTC.

Written as DNA, the CDR3 is TGTGCCAGTAGTATAGAACCGGGAAAAGCTTTCTTT. Protein sequence: CASSIEPGKAFF. This sequence joins TRBV19 and TRBJ1-1, with D hard to call. The CDR3 is 12 residues long. The V end lost 0 bases, the J end lost 9 bases, and 8 bases lay between the germline ends. Germline CDR1 and CDR2: LNHDA and SQIVND (reference sequence).

The CDR3 here is CASSMGGFFNEQYF. In nucleotides, the CDR3 is TGTGCCAGTAGTATGGGTGGGTTCTTCAACGAGCAGTACTTC. The V and J genes are TRBV19 and TRBJ2-7; no clear D. CDR3 length: 14 amino acids. The germline CDR1 and CDR2 sequences are LNHDA and SQIVND (reference sequence). Trimming removed 3 bases at V and 5 bases at J, with 14 bases between.

This rearrangement joins TRBV2 to TRBJ1-5; 7 positions agree with TRBD1. The CDR3 has 14 amino acids. Germline V gene lookup returns CDR1 SNHLY and CDR2 FYNNEI. J gave up 6 bases and V 4 bases, and 6 bases lay outside the gene matches. CDR3 sequence (DNA): TGTGCCAGCAGTGTACTTAGGGGGCTTCAGCCCCAGCATTTT. This codes for CASSVLRGLQPQHF. The full variable domain, completed using reference TRBV2 and TRBJ1-5, is EPEVTQTPSHQVTQMGQEVILRCVPISNHLYFYWYRQILGQKVEFLVSFYNNEISEKSEIFDDQFSVERPDGSNFTLKIRSTKLEDSAMYFCASSVLRGLQPQHFGDGTRLSIL.

This sequence joins TRBV18 and TRBJ1-1, with 9 positions matching TRBD1. CDR1 and CDR2 from the germline V gene are KGHSH and LQKENI. The CDR3 is 18 residues long. Trimming at V came to 2 bases and at J to 4 bases, leaving 14 bases not matched to a gene. The CDR3, as DNA: TGTGCCAGCTCACCAAAAGGGACAGGGTCACCTTTGGGCACTGAAGCTTTCTTT. Its protein is CASSPKGTGSPLGTEAFF.

This chain links TRBV9 with TRBJ1-3, with D maybe TRBD1 (6 bases). V lost 3 bases to trimming and J lost 4 bases, with 11 bases between them. CDR1 and CDR2 from the germline V gene are SGDLS and YYNGEE. CDR3 length equals 14 residues. DNA for the CDR3: TGTGCCAGCAGCGCAGGGGCCCGGGGAAACACCATATATTTT. Protein: CASSAGARGNTIYF.

This clone appeared once. The chain links TRBV14 to TRBJ2-1; maybe TRBD1 (6 bases). Germline assignment: CDR1 SGHDN and CDR2 FVKESK. The CDR3 runs 13 residues. V was shortened by 0 bases and J by 15 bases, with 15 bases between the two germline ends. Here the CDR3 reads CASSQDLRAGVFF. The CDR3 DNA follows: TGTGCCAGCAGCCAAGATCTAAGAGCAGGGGTGTTCTTC.

The V and J genes are TRBV27 and TRBJ2-3, with 7 bases identical to TRBD1. The CDR3 is made up of 12 amino acids. V was pared by 3 bases and J by 7 bases, with 1 base of the junction left unmatched. Germline V gene data show CDR1 as MNHEY and CDR2 as SMNVEV (reference sequence). As DNA, the CDR3 is TGTGCCAGCAGTTTCAGGGGGAATACGCAGTATTTT. Translating gives CASSFRGNTQYF.

This rearrangement joins TRBV6-1 to TRBJ2-5, with TRBD2 matching 13 bases. CDR3 length equals 18 residues. Germline V lookup: CDR1 MNHNS, CDR2 SASEGT. V shed 0 bases, J shed 2 bases, and the junction held 6 bases outside the gene matches. The CDR3 is CASSEATSGGRRQETQYF. The CDR3, as DNA: TGTGCCAGCAGTGAAGCGACTAGCGGGGGGCGGAGGCAAGAGACCCAGTACTTC.

The chain carries TRBV7-8 and TRBJ1-2; D may be TRBD1 (5 bases). CDR1 is SGHVS and CDR2 is FQNEAQ in the germline V gene. Trimming shortened V by 1 base and J by 6 bases, and 12 bases separated the two germline ends. The CDR3 covers 14 residues. CDR3 amino acids: CASSLGGEFNGYTF. DNA for the CDR3: TGTGCCAGCAGCTTAGGAGGGGAATTTAATGGCTACACCTTC.

This clone was counted only a few times. J is TRBJ2-7 and V is TRBV10-3; 15 nucleotides line up with TRBD2. V dropped 7 bases and J dropped 3; count of bases not matched to a gene: 13. Germline assignment: CDR1 ENHRY and CDR2 SYGVKD. This CDR3 has 18 amino acids. DNA of the CDR3: TGTGCCATCAATACGGGACTAGCGGGAGGAGGATACTTCTACGAGCAGTACTTC. As protein: CAINTGLAGGGYFYEQYF.

V usage is TRBV9 and J usage is TRBJ2-7, with 12 bases lining up with TRBD2. J lost 5 bases, V lost 4 bases, and 7 bases had no gene match. The CDR3 spans 15 residues. Germline CDR1 reads SGDLS; CDR2 reads YYNGEE. CDR3 DNA sequence: TGTGCCAGCAGCCCCCGGACTAGCGGGAACCACGAGCAGTACTTC. Protein product: CASSPRTSGNHEQYF.

This rearrangement joins TRBV13 to TRBJ1-2; 8 nucleotides agree with TRBD1. The V and J ends lost 5 bases and 5 bases, in that order; junction bases with no gene match: 10. The germline CDR1 and CDR2 sequences are PRHDT and FYEKMQ (reference sequence). The CDR3 has 15 residues. This CDR3 reads CASSLIARGPYGYTF. The CDR3, as DNA: TGTGCCAGCAGCCTAATCGCCAGGGGGCCGTATGGCTACACCTTC.

The chain links TRBV10-3 to TRBJ2-2; D is perhaps TRBD1 (5 bases). Germline assignment: CDR1 ENHRY and CDR2 SYGVKD. This CDR3 is built from 14 residues. V was pared by 5 bases and J by 1 base, with 8 bases between. The CDR3 DNA reads as TGTGCCATCAGTTCCGACAGGAACACCGGGGAGCTGTTTTTT. Translation gives CAISSDRNTGELFF.

The V and J genes are TRBV28 and TRBJ1-2; possible D gene TRBD1, 5 bases. CDR1 is MDHEN, CDR2 SYDVKM, per germline. The CDR3 is 14 amino acids. V lost 6 bases, J lost 6 bases, and 17 bases lay in between. Here the CDR3 DNA reads TGTGCCAGCAGGATGGGGTACAGGATGGATGGCTACACCTTC. As protein: CASRMGYRMDGYTF.

The V call is TRBV5-8, the J call TRBJ2-5, with D possibly TRBD1 on 5 matching bases. The CDR3 runs 13 residues. CDR1 SGHTS and CDR2 YDEGEE come from the germline V gene. V lost 3 bases, J lost 4 bases, and 10 bases lay in between. The CDR3 reads CASSSGFPETQYF. DNA for the CDR3: TGTGCCAGCAGCTCAGGGTTTCCAGAGACCCAGTACTTC.

V usage is TRBV5-4 and J usage is TRBJ2-1, with D tentatively TRBD1 (8 bases). The CDR3 is 15 residues long. Trimming stripped 1 base from V and 4 bases from J, with 12 bases between. From germline, CDR1 is SGHNT and CDR2 YYREEE (reference sequence). The CDR3 protein is CASSLYRGGYNEQFF. In DNA form, the CDR3 reads TGTGCCAGCAGCTTGTACAGGGGGGGGTACAATGAGCAGTTCTTC.

V and J are TRBV15 and TRBJ2-3; D not resolved. CDR3 size: 13 residues. V was pared by 2 bases and J by 0 bases, with 3 bases between. Germline V gene sequence: CDR1 LNHNV, CDR2 YYDKDF (reference sequence). CDR3 sequence reads: CATSRQSTDTQYF. The CDR3 DNA reads TGTGCCACCAGCAGACAAAGCACAGATACGCAGTATTTT.